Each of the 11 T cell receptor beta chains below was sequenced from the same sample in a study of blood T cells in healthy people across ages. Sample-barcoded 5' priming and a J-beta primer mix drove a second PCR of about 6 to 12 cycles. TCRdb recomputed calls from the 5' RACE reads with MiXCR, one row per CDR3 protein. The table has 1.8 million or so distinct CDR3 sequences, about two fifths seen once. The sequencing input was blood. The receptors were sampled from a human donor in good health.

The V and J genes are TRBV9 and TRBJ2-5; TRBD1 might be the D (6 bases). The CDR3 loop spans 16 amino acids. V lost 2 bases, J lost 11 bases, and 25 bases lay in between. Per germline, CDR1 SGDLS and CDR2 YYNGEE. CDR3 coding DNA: TGTGCCAGCAGCGTGGAGACAGGCCAGGGGCCCTACGGGCAGTACTTC. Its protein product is CASSVETGQGPYGQYF.

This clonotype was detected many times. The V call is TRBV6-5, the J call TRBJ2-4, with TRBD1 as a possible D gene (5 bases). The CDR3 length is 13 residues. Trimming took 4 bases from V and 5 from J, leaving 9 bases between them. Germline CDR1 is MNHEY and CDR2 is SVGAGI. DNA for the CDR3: TGTGCCAGCAGTTCCACAGGAGAAAACATTCAGTACTTC. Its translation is CASSSTGENIQYF.

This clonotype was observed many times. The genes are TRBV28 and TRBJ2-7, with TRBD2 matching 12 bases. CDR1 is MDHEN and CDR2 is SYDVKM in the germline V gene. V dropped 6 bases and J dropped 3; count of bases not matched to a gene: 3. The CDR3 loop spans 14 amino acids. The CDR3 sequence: CASSTSGGSYEQYF. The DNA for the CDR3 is TGTGCCAGCAGCACTAGCGGGGGGAGCTACGAGCAGTACTTC.

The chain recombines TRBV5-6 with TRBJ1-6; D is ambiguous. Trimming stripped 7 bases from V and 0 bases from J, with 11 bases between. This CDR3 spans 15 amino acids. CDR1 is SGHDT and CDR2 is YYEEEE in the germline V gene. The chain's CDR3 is CASARRFSYNSPLHF. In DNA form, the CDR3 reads TGTGCCAGCGCTCGAAGGTTCTCCTATAATTCACCCCTCCACTTT. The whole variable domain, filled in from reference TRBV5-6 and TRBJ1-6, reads DAGVTQSPTHLIKTRGQQVTLRCSPKSGHDTVSWYQQALGQGPQFIFQYYEEEERQRGNFPDRFSGHQFPNYSSELNVNALLLGDSALYLCASARRFSYNSPLHFGNGTRLTVT.

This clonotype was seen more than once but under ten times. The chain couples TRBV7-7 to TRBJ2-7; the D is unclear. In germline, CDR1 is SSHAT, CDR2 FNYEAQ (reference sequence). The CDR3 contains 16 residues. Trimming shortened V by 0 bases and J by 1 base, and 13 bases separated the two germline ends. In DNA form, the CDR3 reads TGTGCCAGCAGCTTAGCTATGGGTGGCTTATCCTACGAGCAGTACTTC. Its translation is CASSLAMGGLSYEQYF.

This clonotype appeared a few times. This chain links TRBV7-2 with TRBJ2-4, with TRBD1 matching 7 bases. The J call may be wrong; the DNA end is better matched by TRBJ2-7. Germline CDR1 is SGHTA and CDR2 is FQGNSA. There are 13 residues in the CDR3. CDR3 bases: TGTGCCAGCAGCTTGAGGGGGCTAGGCGAGCAGTACTTC. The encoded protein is CASSLRGLGEQYF.

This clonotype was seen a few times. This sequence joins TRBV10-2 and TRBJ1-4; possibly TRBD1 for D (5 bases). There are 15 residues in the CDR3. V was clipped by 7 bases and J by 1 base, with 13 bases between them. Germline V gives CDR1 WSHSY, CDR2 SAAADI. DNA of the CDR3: TGCGCCAGCATCGACAGTCTCGGAACTAATGAAAAACTGTTTTTT. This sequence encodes CASIDSLGTNEKLFF.

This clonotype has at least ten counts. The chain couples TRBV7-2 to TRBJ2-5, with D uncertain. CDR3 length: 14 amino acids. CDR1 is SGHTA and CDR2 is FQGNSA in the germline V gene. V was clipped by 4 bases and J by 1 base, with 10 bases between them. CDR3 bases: TGTGCCAGCAGCTCCCTGGGTATCCAAGAGACCCAGTACTTC. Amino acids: CASSSLGIQETQYF.

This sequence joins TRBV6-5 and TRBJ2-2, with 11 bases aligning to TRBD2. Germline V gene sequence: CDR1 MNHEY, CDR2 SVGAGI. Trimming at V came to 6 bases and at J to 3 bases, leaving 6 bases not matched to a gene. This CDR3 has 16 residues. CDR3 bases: TGTGCCAGCAGATCTCCGGGACTAGCGGACACCGGGGAGCTGTTTTTT. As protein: CASRSPGLADTGELFF.

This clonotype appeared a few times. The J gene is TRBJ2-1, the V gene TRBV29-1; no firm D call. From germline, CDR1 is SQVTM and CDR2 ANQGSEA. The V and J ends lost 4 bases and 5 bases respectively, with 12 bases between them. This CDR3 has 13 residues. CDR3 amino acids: CSVGRSIDNEQFF. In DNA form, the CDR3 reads TGCAGCGTTGGCCGGTCTATAGACAATGAGCAGTTCTTC.

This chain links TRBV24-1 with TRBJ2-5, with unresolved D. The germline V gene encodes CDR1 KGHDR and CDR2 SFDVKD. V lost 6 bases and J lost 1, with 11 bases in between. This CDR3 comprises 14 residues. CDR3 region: CATSRDPFQETQYF. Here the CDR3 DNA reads TGTGCCACCAGTCGCGATCCCTTCCAAGAGACCCAGTACTTC.